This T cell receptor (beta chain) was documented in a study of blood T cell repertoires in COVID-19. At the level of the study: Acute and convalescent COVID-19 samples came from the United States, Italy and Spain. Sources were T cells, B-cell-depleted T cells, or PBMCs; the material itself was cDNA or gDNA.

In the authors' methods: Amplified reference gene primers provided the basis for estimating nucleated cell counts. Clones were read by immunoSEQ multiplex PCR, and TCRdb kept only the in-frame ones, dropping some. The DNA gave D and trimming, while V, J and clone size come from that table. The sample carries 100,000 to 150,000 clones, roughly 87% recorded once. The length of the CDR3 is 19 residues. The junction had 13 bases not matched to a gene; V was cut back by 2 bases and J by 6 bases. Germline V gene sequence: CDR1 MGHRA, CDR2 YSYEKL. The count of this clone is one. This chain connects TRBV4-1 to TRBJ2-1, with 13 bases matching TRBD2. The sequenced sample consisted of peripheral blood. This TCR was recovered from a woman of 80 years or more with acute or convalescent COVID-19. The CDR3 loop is CASSQPRLAGGSRGNEQFF. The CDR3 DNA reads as TGCGCCAGCAGCCAACCCCGACTAGCGGGGGGTTCGAGGGGCAATGAGCAGTTCTTC.